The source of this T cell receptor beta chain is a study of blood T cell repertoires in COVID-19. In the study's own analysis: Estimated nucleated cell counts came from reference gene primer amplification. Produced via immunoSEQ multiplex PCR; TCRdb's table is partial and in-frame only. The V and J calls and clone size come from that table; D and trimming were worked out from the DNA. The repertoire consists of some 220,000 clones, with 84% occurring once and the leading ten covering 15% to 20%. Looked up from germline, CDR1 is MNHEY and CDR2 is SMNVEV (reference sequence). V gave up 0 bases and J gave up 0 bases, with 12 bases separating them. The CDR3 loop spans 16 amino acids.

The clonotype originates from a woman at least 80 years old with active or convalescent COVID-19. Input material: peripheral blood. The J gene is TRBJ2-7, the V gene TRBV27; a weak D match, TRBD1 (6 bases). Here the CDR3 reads CASSLSYGTSSYEQYF. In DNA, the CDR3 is TGTGCCAGCAGTTTATCGTACGGGACAAGCTCCTACGAGCAGTACTTC.